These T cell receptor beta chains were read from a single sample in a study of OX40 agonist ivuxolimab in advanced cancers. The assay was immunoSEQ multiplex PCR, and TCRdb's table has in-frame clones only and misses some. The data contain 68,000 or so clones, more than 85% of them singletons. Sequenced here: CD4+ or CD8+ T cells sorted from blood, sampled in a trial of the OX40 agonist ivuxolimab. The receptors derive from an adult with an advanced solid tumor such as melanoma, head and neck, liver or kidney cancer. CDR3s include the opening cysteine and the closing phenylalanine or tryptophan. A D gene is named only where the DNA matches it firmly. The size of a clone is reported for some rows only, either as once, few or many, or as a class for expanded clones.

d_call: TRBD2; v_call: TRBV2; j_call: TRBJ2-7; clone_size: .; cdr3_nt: TGTGCCAGCAGTGAAAGCGGGAGGGGTTCCTACGAGCAGTACTTC; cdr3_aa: CASSESGRGSYEQYF
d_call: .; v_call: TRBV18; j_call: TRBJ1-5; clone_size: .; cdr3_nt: TGTGCCAGCTCACCCTCCAAAGGAAACAATCAGCCCCAGCATTTT; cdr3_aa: CASSPSKGNNQPQHF
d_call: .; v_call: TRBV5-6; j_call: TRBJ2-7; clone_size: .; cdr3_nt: TGTGCCAGCAGCTTATCCGGAGCCTACGAGCAGTACTTC; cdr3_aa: CASSLSGAYEQYF
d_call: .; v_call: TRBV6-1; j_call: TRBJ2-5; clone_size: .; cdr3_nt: TGTGCCAGCATCCCGGGCCTCGGAGAGACCCAGTACTTC; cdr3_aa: CASIPGLGETQYF
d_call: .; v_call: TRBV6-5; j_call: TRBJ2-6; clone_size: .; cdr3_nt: TGTGCCAGCCGGTTGGTCTCTGGGGCCAACGTCCTGACTTTC; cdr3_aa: CASRLVSGANVLTF
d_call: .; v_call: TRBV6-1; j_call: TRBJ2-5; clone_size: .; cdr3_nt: TGTGCCAGCAGTGAATCTTCAGGGGACCCAGAGACCCAGTACTTC; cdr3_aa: CASSESSGDPETQYF
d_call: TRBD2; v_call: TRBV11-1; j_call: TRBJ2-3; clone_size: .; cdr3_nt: TGTGCCAGCAGCTTAAGGCTAGCGGGGATCACAGATACGCAGTATTTT; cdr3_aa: CASSLRLAGITDTQYF
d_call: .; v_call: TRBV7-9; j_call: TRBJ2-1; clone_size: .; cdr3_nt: TGTGCCAGCAGCTTGTCGGGGCAGGTTGAGCAGTTCTTC; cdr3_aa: CASSLSGQVEQFF
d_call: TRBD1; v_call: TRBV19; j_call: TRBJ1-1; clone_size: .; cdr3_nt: TGTGCCAGTAGCAGGGACAGGGGGAACACTGAAGCTTTCTTT; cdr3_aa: CASSRDRGNTEAFF
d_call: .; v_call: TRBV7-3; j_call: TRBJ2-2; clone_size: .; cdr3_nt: TGTGCCAGCAGCTTACGCCCCTACACCGGGGAGCTGTTTTTT; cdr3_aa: CASSLRPYTGELFF
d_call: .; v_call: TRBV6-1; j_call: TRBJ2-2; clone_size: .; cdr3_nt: TGTGCCAGCATGCCGGGACGCAGGACCGGGGAGCTGTTTTTT; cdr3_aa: CASMPGRRTGELFF
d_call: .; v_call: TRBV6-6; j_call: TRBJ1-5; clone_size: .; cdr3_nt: TGTGCCAGCTCCGGAAATCAGCCCCAGCATTTT; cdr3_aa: CASSGNQPQHF
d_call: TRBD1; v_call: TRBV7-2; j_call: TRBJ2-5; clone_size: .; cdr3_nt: TGTGCCAGCAGCTTGAGACAGGGACAGACCCAGTACTTC; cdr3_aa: CASSLRQGQTQYF
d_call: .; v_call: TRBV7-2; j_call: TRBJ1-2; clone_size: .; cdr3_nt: TGTGCCAGCAGCTTAGACGGACCAAACTATGGCTACACCTTC; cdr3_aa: CASSLDGPNYGYTF
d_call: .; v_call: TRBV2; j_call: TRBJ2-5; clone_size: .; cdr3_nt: TGTGCCAGCAGTGAGAACGGCGTGTGGGGGAGTGAGACCCAGTACTTC; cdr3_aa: CASSENGVWGSETQYF
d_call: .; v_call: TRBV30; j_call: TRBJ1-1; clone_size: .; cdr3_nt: TGTGCCTGGAGAGGCGGGCAGGGAAGCGACACTGAAGCTTTCTTT; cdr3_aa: CAWRGGQGSDTEAFF
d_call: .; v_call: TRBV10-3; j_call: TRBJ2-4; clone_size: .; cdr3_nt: TGTGCCATCAGGGATCATAACATTCAGTACTTC; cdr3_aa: CAIRDHNIQYF
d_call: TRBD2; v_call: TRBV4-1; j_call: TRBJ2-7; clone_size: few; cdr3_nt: TGCGCCAGCAGCCAAACCGGGACTAGCGGGAAAAGGAGCTACGAGCAGTACTTC; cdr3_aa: CASSQTGTSGKRSYEQYF